This T cell receptor (beta chain) was observed in a study of response to subunit inactivated influenza vaccine. Germline V lookup: CDR1 KGHSH, CDR2 LQKENI. V was cut by 3 bases and J by 5 bases, with 13 bases left in between. The CDR3 extends over 14 amino acids. One entry per CDR3 protein results from TCRdb running MiXCR on the RT-PCR reads. Among 500,000 to 600,000 distinct CDR3 sequences, 12% were seen once, and the ten largest hold 10% to 13%. This chain links TRBV18 with TRBJ2-5; D might be TRBD1 or TRBD2, each matching 5 bases. The source material was PBMCs from blood, sampled on the day of vaccination. The clonotype was recovered from a man aged 45-65 years who received an inactivated influenza vaccine. CDR3 coding DNA: TGTGCCAGCTCACCGGGACGAAGAATTGAGACCCAGTACTTC. Encoded protein: CASSPGRRIETQYF.